This T cell receptor (beta chain) was sequenced for a study of vaccination effects on CD4 cells after COVID-19 (dated by TCRdb to between 2021 and 2024). About the study as a whole: In the ViraFEST assay, PBMC were stimulated with viral peptide pools, and antigen-specific CD4+ T cell clonotypes were then identified by expansion using TCR sequencing. Each well held roughly 2.2 million PBMC cultured in IMDM containing approximately 5% human AB serum, 8.5 to 10 IU/ml IL-2 and gentamicin, along with roughly 10 ug/ml peptides. A total of 10 COVID-19 convalescent patients and several SARS-CoV-2-naive healthy vaccine recipients were included in the full study. Post-vaccine samples across the study were collected a median of 72 days after the second dose, with a range of 14 to 241. The Oncomine TCR Beta short-read assay on an Illumina iSeq 100 was used to sequence cultures from other donors in the study. SARS-CoV-2 spike-specific CD4+ TCR repertoires were compared before and after mRNA vaccination in COVID-19 convalescent patients and in infection-naive vaccine recipients.

The method behind the library was the immunoSEQ multiplex PCR assay. DNA from the cultured, isolated CD4+ T cells was subjected to TCR beta CDR3 sequencing. Per the source publication's procedure: Non-productive TCR sequences were removed and reads were trimmed to the CDR3 region, keeping CDR3s of at least 7 amino acids. The MANAFEST web app was used to pick out antigen-specific clonotypes by comparing their expansion in peptide wells with that in reference cultures. To count as positive, a clone had to show expansion at FDR<0.05 compared with the reference and with all other wells, an odds ratio above 5, and a frequency above 0.1% in two replicate wells. A clonotype was called cross-reactive if it was significantly expanded both in SARS-CoV-2 spike wells and in at least one common cold coronavirus spike condition. Using the stringdist R package, CDR3 similarity was measured by Levenshtein distance, and unrooted trees were constructed with ape in R 3.6.1. TCRdb mirrors the immuneACCESS table, restricted to in-frame sequences. Some clones are absent from its copies; in checked studies, under half trace to an unresolved V gene, and the reason for the others is unknown. Clone size and V and J calls were adopted from that table, with D and trimming inferred from the DNA. In all, the sample holds tens of thousands of clones, and over 65% of those were seen once. Roughly 2.1% of the sample rests with the top ten.

CDR1 and CDR2 are drawn from the germline V gene: ENHRY, SYGVKD. The V end gives up 6 bases and the J end 6 bases, leaving 13 bases in the junction not matched to a gene. The CDR3 measures 15 amino acids from cysteine to phenylalanine. Of the read, only the CDR3 DNA is kept; its 45 bases are in frame from base 1. After 10 days of culture, CD4+ T cells were isolated with the EasySep CD4+ T cell isolation kit. Two doses of either the BNT162b2 or the mRNA-1273 mRNA SARS-CoV-2 vaccine were administered to participants. Negative nucleocapsid antibody results before and after vaccination confirmed that the healthy vaccine recipients had no prior SARS-CoV-2 infection. Half of the culture medium was replaced with fresh IL-2-containing medium on days 3 and 7. Unless noted otherwise, every peptide stimulation condition was grown in triplicate wells. Using Ficoll-Paque Plus gradient centrifugation, PBMC were separated from whole blood and then either used fresh or cryopreserved at -140C. The QIAamp micro DNA kit was used to extract genomic DNA from the cultured CD4+ T cells.

What the study reported, not specific to this receptor: Among healthy vaccine recipients, nearly all vaccine-induced clones were SARS-CoV-2 mono-reactive, and just 1 of 255 was cross-reactive with common cold coronaviruses. Both infection-induced and vaccine-induced clones contracted markedly at late post-vaccination timepoints, which is consistent with waning T cell responses. The study was limited by a small number of convalescent patients, and early post-infection timepoints were lacking.

This clone came up a few times. It lacks a known antigen. One base away there is no much larger clone; base qualities are not given. This receptor was identified in a human donor who received a COVID-19 vaccine. The sample consisted of CD4+ T cells from PBMCs cultured without peptide, taken after COVID-19 vaccination. Recombination connected TRBV10-3 to TRBJ1-2, and 7 junctional nucleotides match TRBD1. The nucleotide sequence reads TGTGCCATCAGGGCGTTGGACGGAACAGGGGATGGCTACACCTTC. It is translated as CAIRALDGTGDGYTF.